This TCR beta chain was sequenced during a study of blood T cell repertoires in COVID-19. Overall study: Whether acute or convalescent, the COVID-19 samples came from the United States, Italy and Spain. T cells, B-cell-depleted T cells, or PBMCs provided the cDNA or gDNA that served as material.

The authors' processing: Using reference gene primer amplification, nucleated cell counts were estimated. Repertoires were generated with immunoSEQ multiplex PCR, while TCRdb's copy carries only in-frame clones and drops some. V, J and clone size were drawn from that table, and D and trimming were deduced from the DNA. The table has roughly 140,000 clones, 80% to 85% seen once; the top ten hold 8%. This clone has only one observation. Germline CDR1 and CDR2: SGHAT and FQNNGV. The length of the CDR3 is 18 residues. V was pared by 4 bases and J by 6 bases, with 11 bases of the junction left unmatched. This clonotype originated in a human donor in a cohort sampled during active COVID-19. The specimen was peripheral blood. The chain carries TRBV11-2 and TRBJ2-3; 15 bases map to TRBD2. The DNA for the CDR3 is TGTGCCAGCAGCTACCGGACTAGCGGGGGGGCCGGGATGGATACGCAGTATTTT. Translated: CASSYRTSGGAGMDTQYF.